The 21 T cell receptor beta chains given below trace back to one sample, sequenced in a study of blood T cells in healthy people across ages. For the second PCR, which ran for roughly 6 to 11 cycles, a sample-barcoded 5' primer and a J-beta primer mix were used. TCRdb independently ran MiXCR on the 5' RACE reads; one entry per CDR3 protein. The data contain roughly 680,000 distinct CDR3 sequences, over 20% of them singletons. Sequenced input: blood. Every receptor here comes from a man aged 70-80 years in good health.

The sample holds one count of this clonotype. The gene calls are TRBV12-3 or TRBV12-4 and TRBJ1-2; D ambiguous. This CDR3 region has 13 residues. Trimming pared 1 base from V and 2 bases from J, leaving 5 bases between. CDR3: CASSLEWNYGYTF. Written as DNA, the CDR3 is TGTGCCAGCAGTTTAGAGTGGAACTATGGCTACACCTTC.

J is TRBJ2-5 and V is TRBV4-1; D perhaps matches TRBD2 (5 bases). Looked up from germline, CDR1 is MGHRA and CDR2 is YSYEKL. The CDR3 contains 14 residues. V gave up 4 bases and J gave up 11 bases, with 20 bases separating them. The CDR3 here is CASSLNPLPREQYF. DNA of the CDR3: TGCGCCAGCAGCCTCAACCCCCTCCCGAGGGAGCAGTACTTC.

This clonotype has just a few counts. This chain uses TRBV7-2 with TRBJ2-3; 8 nucleotides match TRBD1. Looked up from germline, CDR1 is SGHTA and CDR2 is FQGNSA. This CDR3 region has 14 residues. V dropped 4 bases and J dropped 4; count of bases not matched to a gene: 4. CDR3 nucleotide sequence: TGTGCCAGCAGCTCGGACAGGGCCCCAGATACGCAGTATTTT. Its protein is CASSSDRAPDTQYF.

This clonotype was recorded a few times. The V and J genes are TRBV28 and TRBJ2-7; no definite D call. The germline V gene encodes CDR1 MDHEN and CDR2 SYDVKM. Trimming removed 5 bases from V and 6 bases from J, with 8 bases in between. This CDR3 region has 11 residues. The CDR3 DNA is TGTGCCAGCAGTAGATCGGGCGAGCAGTACTTC. Its protein product is CASSRSGEQYF.

The chain carries TRBV28 and TRBJ2-5; D is undetermined. The DNA end favors TRBJ2-1, so the J call may be wrong. Per germline, CDR1 MDHEN and CDR2 SYDVKM. This CDR3 spans 13 amino acids. The CDR3 sequence: CASSLSSPGEQFF. The DNA for the CDR3 is TGTGCCAGCAGTTTATCCAGTCCGGGTGAGCAGTTCTTC.

The chain carries TRBV12-5 and TRBJ2-5, with 7 nucleotides matching TRBD1. Germline trimming cut 3 bases from V and 5 bases from J; bases unmatched to any gene: 6. Germline loops: CDR1 LGHNT, CDR2 FRNRAP. This CDR3 spans 14 amino acids. This CDR3 is CASGFGQVWETQYF. CDR3 DNA sequence: TGTGCTAGTGGTTTCGGACAGGTGTGGGAGACCCAGTACTTC.

The chain uses TRBV20-1 and TRBJ1-3, with D hard to call. The V gene's germline CDR1 is DFQATT and CDR2 SNEGSKA (reference sequence). V was cut by 7 bases and J by 3 bases, with 16 bases left in between. The CDR3 is 14 residues long. The CDR3 DNA reads TGCAGTGGGAGGGAGGGAGAGGGTGGAAACACCATATATTTT. It specifies CSGREGEGGNTIYF.

V is TRBV25-1 and J is TRBJ2-1; D gene uncertain. The V end lost 7 bases, the J end lost 0 bases, and 10 bases lay between the germline ends. Germline V gene data show CDR1 as MGHDK and CDR2 as SYGVNS. CDR3 length: 14 residues. Written as DNA, the CDR3 is TGTGCCAGCAAACGCGATGACTCCTACAATGAGCAGTTCTTC. This encodes CASKRDDSYNEQFF.

V is TRBV27 and J is TRBJ2-1, with 11 bases lining up with TRBD1. Germline lookup yields CDR1 MNHEY and CDR2 SMNVEV (reference sequence). V shed 2 bases, J shed 4 bases, and the junction held 10 bases outside the gene matches. There are 18 residues in the CDR3. CDR3 amino acids: CASSLQRDRGRGYNEQFF. CDR3 bases: TGTGCCAGCAGTTTACAACGGGACAGGGGGAGAGGGTACAATGAGCAGTTCTTC.

There are a few counts of this clonotype. An end of the junction differs from the germline gene, which may be a read error. This chain joins TRBV7-9 and TRBJ2-2; D may match TRBD1 or TRBD2 (6 bases each). Germline V gene lookup returns CDR1 SEHNR and CDR2 FQNEAQ (reference sequence). This CDR3 region has 15 residues. CDR3 sequence reads: CTSTPQSGEVGELFF. In nucleotides, the CDR3 is TGTACCAGCACCCCACAATCAGGGGAGGTCGGGGAGCTGTTTTTT.

This clonotype has just a few counts. The rearrangement uses TRBV5-1 and TRBJ1-1; D is unclear. There are 13 residues in the CDR3. The germline CDR1 and CDR2 sequences are SGHRS and YFSETQ. Trimming removed 1 base from V and 7 bases from J, with 11 bases in between. DNA of the CDR3: TGCGCCAGCAGCTTGCAAAGGGCCGGTGAAGCTTTCTTT. Translating gives CASSLQRAGEAFF.

This chain uses TRBV7-8 with TRBJ2-1, with 9 nucleotides matching TRBD1. Judging by the DNA end, TRBJ2-5 fits better; the J call may be wrong. Germline CDR1 and CDR2: SGHVS and FQNEAQ. The CDR3 consists of 18 residues. The CDR3 DNA is TGTGCCAGCAGCTTACTAGCCAGGGGACAGGGACTGAGTGAGACCCAGTACTTC. It encodes CASSLLARGQGLSETQYF.

The V and J genes are TRBV19 and TRBJ2-1, with 9 bases aligning to TRBD2. Germline V CDR1 and CDR2: LNHDA, SQIVND (reference sequence). This CDR3 spans 16 amino acids. Germline trimming cut 1 base from V and 9 bases from J; bases unmatched to any gene: 10. The DNA for the CDR3 is TGTGCCAGTAGTATAGCTGGGAGGGTAGCGGGGGCTGAGCAGTTCTTC. The encoded protein is CASSIAGRVAGAEQFF.

This clonotype was counted only a few times. The chain joins TRBV10-2 to TRBJ2-5; TRBD1 might be the D (6 bases). With the DNA end fitting TRBJ2-7 better, the J assignment may be wrong. Per germline, CDR1 WSHSY and CDR2 SAAADI. The length of the CDR3 is 13 residues. CDR3 nucleotides: TGCGCCAGCAGTGAAAGTACAGGGACCGAGCAGTACTTC. Its protein product is CASSESTGTEQYF.

There are a few counts of this clonotype. This chain links TRBV4-3 with TRBJ2-7; 10 nucleotides line up with TRBD2. The CDR3 runs to 16 residues. V lost 0 bases, J lost 2 bases, and 4 bases stayed unmatched. Germline loops: CDR1 LGHNA, CDR2 YSLEER. The CDR3 DNA reads TGCGCCAGCAGCCAAGAACGACTAGCGGGCGCCTACGAGCAGTACTTC. Translating it yields CASSQERLAGAYEQYF.

The chain employs TRBV10-3 and TRBJ2-1; D gene ambiguous. CDR1 is ENHRY, CDR2 SYGVKD, per germline. The CDR3 length is 13 residues. V was clipped by 3 bases and J by 8 bases, with 11 bases between them. CDR3: CAISDPPGDEQFF. DNA for the CDR3: TGTGCCATCAGTGACCCACCTGGGGATGAGCAGTTCTTC.

This clonotype occurred a few times. The V and J genes are TRBV2 and TRBJ2-7; TRBD2 agrees at 10 bases. Germline-derived CDR1 and CDR2 are SNHLY and FYNNEI. The trim removed 5 bases at V and 0 bases at J, leaving 4 bases unmatched. The CDR3 covers 15 residues. CDR3 coding DNA: TGTGCCAGCAGTTTGACTAGCGGGCGCTCCTACGAGCAGTACTTC. Translation gives CASSLTSGRSYEQYF.

The chain employs TRBV27 and TRBJ2-5; TRBD2 aligns across 8 bases. The assigned J gene may be wrong: the sequence end matches TRBJ2-1 better. Germline V lookup: CDR1 MNHEY, CDR2 SMNVEV (reference sequence). The CDR3 is 15 residues long. CDR3 amino acids: CASSSRLAGTNEQFF. The CDR3 DNA is TGTGCCAGCAGTTCACGATTAGCGGGAACGAATGAGCAGTTCTTC.

Ten or more counts support this clonotype. A junction end diverges from the germline sequence, so it may reflect a read error. This chain connects TRBV4-3 to TRBJ2-7; D is perhaps TRBD1 (5 bases). CDR3 length: 13 residues. CDR1 LGHNA and CDR2 YSLEER come from the germline V gene. CDR3 region: CASSQDRGHEQYF. CDR3 in DNA: TGTGCCAGCAGCCAAGATAGGGGCCACGAGCAGTACTTC.

This clonotype was observed at least ten times. This chain connects TRBV7-9 to TRBJ2-7; a weak D match, TRBD1 (6 bases). Trimming removed 10 bases from V and 0 bases from J, with 10 bases in between. CDR1 SEHNR and CDR2 FQNEAQ come from the germline V gene (reference sequence). There are 12 residues in the CDR3. The CDR3 here is CATGQSSYEQYF. The CDR3 nucleotides are TGTGCCACCGGACAGTCCTCCTACGAGCAGTACTTC. Full variable domain (missing parts from reference TRBV7-9 and TRBJ2-7): DTGVSQNPRHKITKRGQNVTFRCDPISEHNRLYWYRQTLGQGPEFLTYFQNEAQLEKSRLLSDRFSAERPKGSFSTLEIQRTEQGDSAMYLCATGQSSYEQYFGPGTRLTVT.

This clonotype has a handful of counts. The junction does not match germline at one end; this may be a read error. The chain's CDR3 is CASSRQALLGDEHFF. CDR3 DNA: TGTGCCAGCTCACGGCAGGCCCTCCTGGGGGATGAGCATTTCTTC. The V and J genes are TRBV18 and TRBJ2-1; possibly TRBD1 or TRBD2 for D (5 bases each). Germline lookup yields CDR1 KGHSH and CDR2 LQKENI. The CDR3 has 15 amino acids.